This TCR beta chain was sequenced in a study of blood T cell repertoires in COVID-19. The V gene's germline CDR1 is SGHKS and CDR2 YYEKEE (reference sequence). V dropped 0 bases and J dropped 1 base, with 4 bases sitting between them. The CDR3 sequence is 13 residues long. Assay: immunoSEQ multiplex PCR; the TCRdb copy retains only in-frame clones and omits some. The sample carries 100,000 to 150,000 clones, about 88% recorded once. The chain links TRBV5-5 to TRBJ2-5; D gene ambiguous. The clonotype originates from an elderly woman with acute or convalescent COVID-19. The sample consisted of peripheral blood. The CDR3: CASSLVFQETQYF. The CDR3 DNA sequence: TGTGCCAGCAGCTTGGTATTCCAAGAGACCCAGTACTTC.